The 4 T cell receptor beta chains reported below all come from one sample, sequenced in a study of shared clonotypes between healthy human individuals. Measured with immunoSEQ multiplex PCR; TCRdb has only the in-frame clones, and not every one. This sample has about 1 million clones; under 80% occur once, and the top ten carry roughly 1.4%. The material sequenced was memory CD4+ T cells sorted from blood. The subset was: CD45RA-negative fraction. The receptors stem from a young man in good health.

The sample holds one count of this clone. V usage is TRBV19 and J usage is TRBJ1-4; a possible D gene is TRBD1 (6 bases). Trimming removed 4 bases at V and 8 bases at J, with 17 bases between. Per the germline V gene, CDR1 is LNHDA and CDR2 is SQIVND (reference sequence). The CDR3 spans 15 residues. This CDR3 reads CASSTQGKLREKLFF. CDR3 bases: TGTGCCAGTAGTACCCAGGGGAAATTGAGGGAAAAACTGTTTTTT.

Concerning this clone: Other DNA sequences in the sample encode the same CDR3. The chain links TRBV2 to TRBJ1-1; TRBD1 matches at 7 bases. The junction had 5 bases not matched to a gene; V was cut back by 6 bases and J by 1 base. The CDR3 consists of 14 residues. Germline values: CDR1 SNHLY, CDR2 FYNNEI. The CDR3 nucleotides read TGTGCCAGCAGCGCGACAGGGAAGAACACTGAAGCTTTCTTT. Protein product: CASSATGKNTEAFF.

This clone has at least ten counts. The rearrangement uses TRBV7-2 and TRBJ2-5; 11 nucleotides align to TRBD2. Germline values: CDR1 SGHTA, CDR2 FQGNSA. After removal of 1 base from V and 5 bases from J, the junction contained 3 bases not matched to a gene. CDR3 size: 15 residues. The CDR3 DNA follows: TGTGCCAGCAGCTTAGGTCCTAGCGGGAGGGAGACCCAGTACTTC. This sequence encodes CASSLGPSGRETQYF.

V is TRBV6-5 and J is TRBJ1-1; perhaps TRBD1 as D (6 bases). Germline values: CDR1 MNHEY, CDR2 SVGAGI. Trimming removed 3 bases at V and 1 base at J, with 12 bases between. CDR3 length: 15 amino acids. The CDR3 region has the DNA TGTGCCAGCAGTTATTCTTGGGGACAGAACACTGAAGCTTTCTTT. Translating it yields CASSYSWGQNTEAFF.